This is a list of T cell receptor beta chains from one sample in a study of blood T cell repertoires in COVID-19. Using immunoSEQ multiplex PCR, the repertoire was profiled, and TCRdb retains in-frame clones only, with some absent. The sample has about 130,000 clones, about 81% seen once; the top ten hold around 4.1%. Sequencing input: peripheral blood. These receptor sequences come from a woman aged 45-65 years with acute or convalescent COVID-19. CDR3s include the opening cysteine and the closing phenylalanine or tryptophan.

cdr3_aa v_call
CASSLSLAGGRSSYEQYF TRBV5-1
CATSPSSGRADEQFF TRBV15
CAWIRRVPGELFF TRBV30
CASSYTNIARGRTEAFF TRBV5-1
CASSLQGGLLIF TRBV3-1/TRBV3-2
CATSDLRGKVTGELFF TRBV24-1
CASSGATSYNEQFF TRBV7-8
CASSESGGGYEQYF TRBV25-1
CASSPGQSHLQPQHF TRBV18
CSARGGNEQYF TRBV20-1
CASSLQGLGNTIYF TRBV6-5
CASSSMGALNTEAFF TRBV9
CASSLVDIRGQPQHF TRBV28
CASSVGEGSVTEAFF TRBV9
CASSYRGALNQPQHF TRBV6-2/TRBV6-3
CASSLGQGLEQYF TRBV7-8
CASSGQGATYGYTF TRBV11-2
CASSTLTSSEQYF TRBV11-3